Listed here are 25 T cell receptor beta chains from one sample, sequenced in a study of identical twins. TCRdb itself ran the 5' RACE reads through MiXCR, one entry per CDR3 protein. The sample yields some 1,700,000 distinct CDR3 sequences, roughly 35% seen once. The sequenced sample was cord blood. The receptor source for this set is a newborn girl in good health.

The J gene is TRBJ2-5, the V gene TRBV9; TRBD2 is a possible D gene (5 bases). Trimming pared 0 bases from V and 4 bases from J, leaving 13 bases between. The germline V gene has CDR1 SGDLS and CDR2 YYNGEE. This CDR3 spans 15 amino acids. The DNA of the CDR3 is TGTGCCAGCAGCGTAGAAGTGGAGGCACGAGAGACCCAGTACTTC. This sequence encodes CASSVEVEARETQYF.

The chain has TRBV2 and TRBJ1-2; D remains ambiguous. The ends were cut back, 6 bases at V and 4 bases at J, with 18 bases in the middle. This CDR3 contains 15 residues. In germline, CDR1 is SNHLY, CDR2 FYNNEI. The CDR3 sequence: CASRDPWRTVYGYTF. Here the CDR3 DNA reads TGTGCCAGCAGGGACCCATGGCGGACGGTCTATGGCTACACCTTC.

The chain uses TRBV20-1 and TRBJ2-5; 7 nucleotides agree with TRBD1. Germline lookup yields CDR1 DFQATT and CDR2 SNEGSKA (reference sequence). Trimming at V came to 6 bases and at J to 1 base, leaving 8 bases not matched to a gene. The CDR3 has 14 residues. The CDR3 reads CSARTGSFQETQYF. The CDR3 DNA sequence: TGCAGTGCACGGACAGGATCCTTCCAAGAGACCCAGTACTTC.

The chain links TRBV10-3 to TRBJ2-2, with D unclear. Trimming shortened V by 2 bases and J by 9 bases, and 7 bases separated the two germline ends. The V gene's germline CDR1 is ENHRY and CDR2 SYGVKD. The CDR3 runs to 12 residues. CDR3 loop: CAISEEGRELFF. The CDR3 DNA follows: TGTGCCATCAGTGAGGAAGGGAGGGAGCTGTTTTTT.

V usage is TRBV6-5 and J usage is TRBJ1-1, with 8 bases matching TRBD1. The length of the CDR3 is 13 residues. With 5 bases clipped from V and 5 bases from J, the junction kept 4 bases outside the gene matches. Germline V gene lookup returns CDR1 MNHEY and CDR2 SVGAGI. CDR3 loop: CASSQGAQTEAFF. As DNA, the CDR3 is TGTGCCAGCAGTCAGGGGGCGCAGACTGAAGCTTTCTTT.

The chain recombines TRBV20-1 with TRBJ2-4; maybe TRBD2 (5 bases). The CDR3 totals 13 residues. Germline V gives CDR1 DFQATT, CDR2 SNEGSKA (reference sequence). V shed 5 bases and J shed 8 bases, with 16 bases lying between them. The CDR3: CSAATPGVHIQYF. CDR3 in DNA: TGCAGTGCTGCGACCCCCGGGGTTCACATTCAGTACTTC.

The chain links TRBV18 to TRBJ2-3, with D possibly called TRBD1 or TRBD2 (5 bases each). The CDR3 extends over 15 amino acids. Trimming pared 5 bases from V and 4 bases from J, leaving 16 bases between. Germline CDR1 reads KGHSH; CDR2 reads LQKENI. The CDR3 is CASSFRTGPADTQYF. CDR3 sequence (DNA): TGTGCCAGCTCATTCCGGACGGGGCCTGCAGATACGCAGTATTTT. Variable domain in full (rest from reference TRBV18 and TRBJ2-3): NAGVMQNPRHLVRRRGQEARLRCSPMKGHSHVYWYRQLPEEGLKFMVYLQKENIIDESGMPKERFSAEFPKEGPSILRIQQVVRGDSAAYFCASSFRTGPADTQYFGPGTRLTVL.

This chain links TRBV6-2 or TRBV6-3 with TRBJ2-5; D not certain. Deletions cut 6 bases from V and 13 bases from J, with 18 bases between. CDR1 and CDR2 from the germline V gene are MNHEY and SVGEGT. The CDR3 covers 12 residues. As DNA, the CDR3 is TGTGCCAGCAGCAGAGTAGGAATTGAGCGGTACTTC. Encoded protein: CASSRVGIERYF.

The V gene is TRBV20-1, the J gene TRBJ1-4; TRBD1 is a possible D gene (5 bases). Per germline, CDR1 DFQATT and CDR2 SNEGSKA (reference sequence). The CDR3 contains 12 residues. CDR3 region: CTGRDGNEKLFF. The CDR3, as DNA: TGCACCGGCCGGGACGGTAATGAAAAACTGTTTTTT.

CDR3 bases: TGCAGTGCTAGACAACACAGGGCTGGAAACACCATATATTTT. Translated: CSARQHRAGNTIYF. The V call is TRBV20-1, the J call TRBJ1-3, with a possible D match to TRBD1 (6 bases). Deletions cut 2 bases from V and 2 bases from J, with 10 bases between. Per germline, CDR1 DFQATT and CDR2 SNEGSKA (reference sequence). The CDR3 contains 14 residues.

The chain carries TRBV7-9 and TRBJ2-1; 12 nucleotides align to TRBD2. The V and J ends lost 5 bases and 0 bases, in that order; junction bases with no gene match: 8. Germline CDR1 SEHNR, CDR2 FQNEAQ (reference sequence). This CDR3 has 18 amino acids. This chain's CDR3 is CASSPGTSGSSSYNEQFF. CDR3 nucleotide sequence: TGTGCCAGCAGCCCCGGGACTAGCGGGTCGAGCTCCTACAATGAGCAGTTCTTC.

This clonotype was found a few times. This chain uses TRBV11-2 with TRBJ1-2; no definite D call. Germline assignment: CDR1 SGHAT and CDR2 FQNNGV. The CDR3 has 12 residues. V lost 5 bases and J lost 6, with 10 bases in between. CDR3 sequence reads: CASSLGPDGYTF. In DNA form, the CDR3 reads TGTGCCAGCAGCCTCGGGCCGGATGGCTACACCTTC. The variable domain in full, completed from reference TRBV11-2 and TRBJ1-2, reads EAGVAQSPRYKIIEKRQSVAFWCNPISGHATLYWYQQILGQGPKLLIQFQNNGVVDDSQLPKDRFSAERLKGVDSTLKIQPAKLEDSAVYLCASSLGPDGYTFGSGTRLTVV.

This clonotype was observed a handful of times. The chain employs TRBV28 and TRBJ1-2, with 8 positions matching TRBD1. CDR1 is MDHEN and CDR2 is SYDVKM in the germline V gene. CDR3 size: 14 residues. The trim removed 1 base at V and 8 bases at J, leaving 6 bases unmatched. Here the CDR3 reads CASSLSWTGRGYTF. DNA for the CDR3: TGTGCCAGCAGTTTATCGTGGACAGGGAGAGGCTACACCTTC.

This clonotype was counted only a few times. The chain recombines TRBV28 with TRBJ2-4; D not resolved. CDR3 length equals 16 residues. Germline CDR1 MDHEN, CDR2 SYDVKM. V was shortened by 2 bases and J by 0 bases, with 11 bases between the two germline ends. CDR3 coding DNA: TGTGCCAGCAGTTTAGCCGCCCTAGGAGCCAAAAACATTCAGTACTTC. Translating it yields CASSLAALGAKNIQYF.

In its sample, this clonotype was seen a few times. The V gene is TRBV5-1, the J gene TRBJ2-2; D unclear. The CDR3 length is 14 residues. Looked up from germline, CDR1 is SGHRS and CDR2 is YFSETQ. Trimming removed 2 bases from V and 1 base from J, with 6 bases in between. The DNA for the CDR3 is TGCGCCAGCAGCTTTGTATTGAACACCGGGGAGCTGTTTTTT. Translated, it gives CASSFVLNTGELFF.

J is TRBJ2-1 and V is TRBV2; D is unclear. From germline, CDR1 is SNHLY and CDR2 FYNNEI. The length of the CDR3 is 15 residues. The germline V and J ends were trimmed by 3 bases and 6 bases, with 15 bases remaining between them. In DNA, the CDR3 is TGTGCCAGCAGTGAGGAACCCCCTGGCGTCAATGAGCAGTTCTTC. Its translation: CASSEEPPGVNEQFF.

This chain uses TRBV5-1 with TRBJ2-1, with 9 positions matching TRBD2. Germline-derived CDR1 and CDR2 are SGHRS and YFSETQ. J lost 4 bases, V lost 3 bases, and 8 bases had no gene match. The CDR3 extends over 16 amino acids. CDR3 bases: TGCGCCAGCAGCTGGGCAGGGACTAGCACTTACAATGAGCAGTTCTTC. This codes for CASSWAGTSTYNEQFF.

The chain recombines TRBV6-5 with TRBJ1-1, with D tentatively TRBD1 (6 bases). CDR3 length: 15 residues. Germline lookup yields CDR1 MNHEY and CDR2 SVGAGI. V was clipped by 2 bases and J by 5 bases, with 15 bases between them. The CDR3 coding sequence is TGTGCCAGCAGTTACCACAGGGTTGATGGGACTGAAGCTTTCTTT. Translating gives CASSYHRVDGTEAFF.

This sequence joins TRBV24-1 and TRBJ2-1, with 9 positions matching TRBD2. The CDR3 contains 18 residues. In germline, CDR1 is KGHDR, CDR2 SFDVKD. J gave up 2 bases and V 4 bases, and 11 bases lay outside the gene matches. CDR3 sequence reads: CATSDHGTSRATYNEQFF. The CDR3 DNA is TGTGCCACCAGTGACCACGGGACTAGCAGGGCGACCTACAATGAGCAGTTCTTC.

V is TRBV19 and J is TRBJ2-1; D perhaps matches TRBD1 (5 bases). TRBJ2-7 matches the DNA end more closely, so the J call is doubtful. Germline loops: CDR1 LNHDA, CDR2 SQIVND (reference sequence). CDR3 size: 15 residues. CDR3 protein: CASKRGHGSYNEQYF. The CDR3 region has the DNA TGTGCCAGTAAGAGAGGACACGGCTCCTACAATGAGCAGTACTTC.

This chain joins TRBV27 and TRBJ1-1; 7 bases line up with TRBD1. CDR1 and CDR2 from the germline V gene are MNHEY and SMNVEV (reference sequence). J lost 3 bases, V lost 5 bases, and 6 bases had no gene match. The CDR3 is 14 amino acids. The CDR3 sequence is CASSIYTGDTEAFF. CDR3 coding DNA: TGTGCCAGCAGTATCTACACAGGGGACACTGAAGCTTTCTTT.

This sequence joins TRBV20-1 and TRBJ2-5; 11 nucleotides line up with TRBD2. J gave up 11 bases and V 7 bases, and 15 bases lay outside the gene matches. The V gene's germline CDR1 is DFQATT and CDR2 SNEGSKA (reference sequence). There are 14 residues in the CDR3. CDR3 bases: TGCAGTGGTGGGACTAGCGGACCCTACAATGAGCAGTACTTC. It encodes CSGGTSGPYNEQYF.

This chain links TRBV6-6 with TRBJ1-1, with a weak D call TRBD1 (5 bases). This CDR3 spans 14 amino acids. The V gene lost 7 bases and the J gene lost 1 base, with 13 bases spanning the gap. Germline assignment: CDR1 MNHNY and CDR2 SVGAGI (reference sequence). The DNA for the CDR3 is TGTGCCAGCACCGCAGGGAAGGGGAACACTGAAGCTTTCTTT. It specifies CASTAGKGNTEAFF.

This chain connects TRBV9 to TRBJ2-7, with D maybe TRBD2 (6 bases). This CDR3 contains 15 residues. Trimming removed 9 bases at V and 4 bases at J, with 23 bases between. Germline lookup yields CDR1 SGDLS and CDR2 YYNGEE. CDR3 DNA sequence: TGTGCCACTTTCGGCGAACGGGGAGGAATGTACGAGCAGTACTTC. Amino acid sequence: CATFGERGGMYEQYF.

The genes are TRBV5-1 and TRBJ2-2, with a tentative D call TRBD2 (5 bases). The CDR3 loop spans 16 amino acids. In germline, CDR1 is SGHRS, CDR2 YFSETQ. The V end lost 3 bases, the J end lost 2 bases, and 14 bases lay between the germline ends. In nucleotides, the CDR3 is TGCGCCAGCAGCTCCTTATGGACTTCCAACACCGGGGAGCTGTTTTTT. Its protein product is CASSSLWTSNTGELFF.